The 19 T cell receptor beta chains in this list originate from one sample, sequenced in a study of cytomegalovirus exposure and HLA in healthy donors. Primers: 60 Vbeta forward and 13 Jbeta reverse. Only in-frame clones appear in the TCRdb table, and some are missing; sequencing was by immunoSEQ multiplex PCR. The table records over 120,000 clones, about 10% of them present only once. The sequenced sample was PBMCs. These receptors originate from a man aged 50 to 59 in good health and CMV-seronegative.

This clone was detected a few times. The chain has TRBV10-1 and TRBJ1-1; D is ambiguous. The CDR3 extends over 15 amino acids. Germline V gene data show CDR1 as WNHNN and CDR2 as SYGVQD (reference sequence). V lost 3 bases and J lost 1, with 12 bases in between. CDR3 residues: CASSDSGVPNTEAFF. In nucleotides, the CDR3 is TGCGCCAGCAGTGACAGCGGGGTGCCGAACACTGAAGCTTTCTTT.

There are a few counts of this clone. J is TRBJ2-7 and V is TRBV28, with 10 bases fitting TRBD1. The CDR3 runs to 13 residues. CDR1 is MDHEN, CDR2 SYDVKM, per germline. V shed 5 bases and J 12 bases; nucleotides not matched to a gene: 10. This CDR3 is CASSIHGTGVRYF. The CDR3 region has the DNA TGTGCCAGCAGTATCCACGGGACAGGGGTGCGGTACTTC. Full variable domain (rest looked up from reference TRBV28 and TRBJ2-7): DVKVTQSSRYLVKRTGEKVFLECVQDMDHENMFWYRQDPGLGLRLIYFSYDVKMKEKGDIPEGYSVSREKKERFSLILESASTNQTSMYLCASSIHGTGVRYFGPGTRLTVT.

The chain joins TRBV7-3 to TRBJ1-1; D not resolved. The germline V and J ends were trimmed by 5 bases and 7 bases, with 14 bases remaining between them. CDR1 and CDR2 from the germline V gene are SGHTA and FQGTGA. This CDR3 has 13 residues. The CDR3 protein is CASSPPGSSEAFF. CDR3 sequence (DNA): TGTGCCAGCAGCCCCCCGGGGAGCAGTGAAGCTTTCTTT.

This clone was counted between two and nine times. The chain has TRBV11-3 and TRBJ2-3, with TRBD1 identical over 12 bases. CDR3 length: 15 amino acids. Unmatched junction bases numbered 3, after V lost 4 bases and J lost 4 bases. CDR1 is SGHNT and CDR2 is YENEEA in the germline V gene. The CDR3 region is CASSSGQGAPDTQYF. CDR3 nucleotides: TGTGCCAGCAGCTCGGGACAGGGGGCCCCAGATACGCAGTATTTT. The complete variable domain, with remaining parts taken from reference TRBV11-3 and TRBJ2-3, reads EAGVVQSPRYKIIEKKQPVAFWCNPISGHNTLYWYLQNLGQGPELLIRYENEEAVDDSQLPKDRFSAERLKGVDSTLKIQPAELGDSAVYLCASSSGQGAPDTQYFGPGTRLTVL.

This chain links TRBV9 with TRBJ2-2; 7 nucleotides line up with TRBD1. Germline V CDR1 and CDR2: SGDLS, YYNGEE. This CDR3 has 16 residues. J lost 4 bases, V lost 4 bases, and 10 bases had no gene match. CDR3 bases: TGTGCCAGCAGCTCACCAACAGGGACAGCCACCGGGGAGCTGTTTTTT. It codes for CASSSPTGTATGELFF.

V is TRBV29-1 and J is TRBJ1-4; D possibly corresponds to TRBD1 (6 bases). The CDR3 sequence is 17 residues long. The V end was cut by 7 bases, the J end by 8 bases, with 29 bases between. Looked up from germline, CDR1 is SQVTM and CDR2 is ANQGSEA. The CDR3 DNA follows: TGCAGCGCGTATGTACTCCGAACAGGGTACGAATACGAAAAACTGTTTTTT. It yields the protein CSAYVLRTGYEYEKLFF.

This clone was observed a handful of times. The V call is TRBV5-6, the J call TRBJ1-2; TRBD1 is a possible D gene (6 bases). The germline V gene has CDR1 SGHDT and CDR2 YYEEEE. The CDR3 spans 12 residues. With 5 bases removed from V and 4 bases from J, the gap between germline ends came to 9 bases. This chain's CDR3 is CASSRDIYGYTF. The CDR3 DNA reads TGTGCCAGCAGTCGGGACATCTATGGCTACACCTTC.

This clone came up a few times. The chain employs TRBV6-1 and TRBJ2-7, with 8 bases that match TRBD1. Germline loops: CDR1 MNHNS, CDR2 SASEGT. This CDR3 has 14 residues. Trimming took 1 base from V and 3 from J; bases not matched to a gene: 2. The CDR3 is CASSEDRGFYEQYF. CDR3 in DNA: TGTGCCAGCAGTGAAGACAGGGGGTTCTACGAGCAGTACTTC.

The sample holds a few counts of this clone. The rearrangement links TRBV5-4 to TRBJ1-5; perhaps TRBD1 as D (5 bases). CDR3 length equals 15 residues. V dropped 4 bases and J dropped 3 bases, with 14 bases sitting between them. The V gene's germline CDR1 is SGHNT and CDR2 YYREEE (reference sequence). Written as DNA, the CDR3 is TGTGCCAGCAGCCGCGCCGGGACTGACAATCAGCCCCAGCATTTT. It translates to CASSRAGTDNQPQHF.

This clone was recorded a few times. The V call is TRBV4-1, the J call TRBJ1-5, with D unresolved. The CDR3 length is 13 residues. CDR1 and CDR2 (germline): MGHRA, YSYEKL. The V and J ends lost 0 bases and 6 bases respectively, with 6 bases between them. The CDR3 here is CASSQDRFQPQHF. The CDR3 nucleotides are TGCGCCAGCAGCCAAGATCGGTTTCAGCCCCAGCATTTT.

The CDR3 sequence: CASSVLGLGTDTQYF. CDR3 nucleotide sequence: TGTGCCAGCAGCGTCCTGGGACTCGGCACAGATACGCAGTATTTT. This rearrangement joins TRBV9 to TRBJ2-3; D is possibly TRBD2 (6 bases). Trimming pared 2 bases from V and 1 base from J, leaving 11 bases between. The CDR3 consists of 15 residues. CDR1 SGDLS and CDR2 YYNGEE come from the germline V gene.

In this sample, this clone turned up a few times. This rearrangement joins TRBV2 to TRBJ2-7; TRBD2 is a possible D gene (6 bases). The CDR3 runs 15 residues. Germline values: CDR1 SNHLY, CDR2 FYNNEI. The germline V and J ends were trimmed by 0 bases and 6 bases, with 15 bases remaining between them. The CDR3 reads CASSEAPRGLGEQYF. The CDR3 DNA is TGTGCCAGCAGTGAAGCCCCACGGGGGTTGGGCGAGCAGTACTTC.

This clone was detected a few times. The V call is TRBV4-1, the J call TRBJ1-5, with D perhaps TRBD1 (5 bases). The CDR3 runs to 15 residues. CDR1 is MGHRA, CDR2 YSYEKL, per germline. V shed 3 bases and J shed 7 bases, with 16 bases lying between them. This CDR3 is CASSQGPREVQPQHF. CDR3 nucleotides: TGCGCCAGCAGCCAGGGGCCCCGAGAAGTACAGCCCCAGCATTTT.

The chain employs TRBV6-5 and TRBJ1-2; 9 nucleotides line up with TRBD1. The V segment lost 8 bases and the J segment 6 bases; nucleotides outside the gene matches: 1. The CDR3 totals 11 residues. Germline V gene data show CDR1 as MNHEY and CDR2 as SVGAGI. The CDR3 DNA is TGTGCCAGCGGACAGGGGAATGGCTACACCTTC. This gives the protein CASGQGNGYTF.

V is TRBV18 and J is TRBJ2-7; D possibly corresponds to TRBD2 (6 bases). The CDR3 length is 15 residues. V dropped 3 bases and J dropped 5 bases, with 17 bases sitting between them. Germline values: CDR1 KGHSH, CDR2 LQKENI. The CDR3, as DNA: TGTGCCAGCTCACCTAACCCCAGTGGAGGGCACGAGCAGTACTTC. Its protein product is CASSPNPSGGHEQYF.

The table lists this clone with many counts. Other DNA sequences in the same sample also yield this CDR3. The J gene is TRBJ1-1, the V gene TRBV6-5; no clear D gene. The V end was cut by 0 bases, the J end by 3 bases, with 5 bases between. In germline, CDR1 is MNHEY, CDR2 SVGAGI. The CDR3 has 13 residues. This CDR3 is CASSYSADTEAFF. The CDR3 bases are TGTGCCAGCAGTTACTCTGCAGACACTGAAGCTTTCTTT.

The chain has TRBV6-1 and TRBJ1-5, with 7 bases lining up with TRBD1. V gave up 4 bases and J gave up 0 bases; unmatched junction bases: 3. CDR1 and CDR2 from the germline V gene are MNHNS and SASEGT. CDR3 length: 15 residues. CDR3 loop: CASSAGQTSNQPQHF. CDR3 nucleotides: TGTGCCAGCAGTGCGGGACAGACTAGCAATCAGCCCCAGCATTTT.

This clone has just a few counts. CDR3: CASSIGSFTGELFF. The CDR3 bases are TGTGCCAGTAGTATCGGGAGCTTCACCGGGGAGCTGTTTTTT. The V and J genes are TRBV19 and TRBJ2-2; a weak D match, TRBD2 (6 bases). Per the germline V gene, CDR1 is LNHDA and CDR2 is SQIVND (reference sequence). There are 14 residues in the CDR3. V was cut by 3 bases and J by 4 bases, with 9 bases left in between. The full variable domain, completed using reference TRBV19 and TRBJ2-2, is DGGITQSPKYLFRKEGQNVTLSCEQNLNHDAMYWYRQDPGQGLRLIYYSQIVNDFQKGDIAEGYSVSREKKESFPLTVTSAQKNPTAFYLCASSIGSFTGELFFGEGSRLTVL.

J is TRBJ1-4 and V is TRBV19; D remains unclear. Trimming removed 5 bases at V and 5 bases at J, with 9 bases between. CDR3 length: 13 residues. CDR1 is LNHDA and CDR2 is SQIVND in the germline V gene (reference sequence). The CDR3, as DNA: TGTGCCAGTAGTTGGACGGGAAATGAAAAACTGTTTTTT. It encodes CASSWTGNEKLFF.